The sequence of this T cell receptor (beta chain) was determined in a study of T cell responses to AZD1222 COVID-19 vaccine. Study-wide results and limits: Two AZD1222 administrations were followed by greater Spike-specific TCR breadth and depth.

Trimming took 1 base from V and 2 from J; bases not matched to a gene: 5. Germline assignment: CDR1 SGHDT and CDR2 YYEEEE. This CDR3 is built from 15 residues. Concerning this clone itself: Its antigen is unknown.

Profiled with immunoSEQ multiplex PCR; TCRdb holds only in-frame clones, not every one. Of some 120,000 clones in the sample, around 93% are singletons; the top ten hold 1.1%. The chain joins TRBV5-6 to TRBJ2-7, with TRBD1 matching over 8 bases. This specimen was peripheral blood, taken on day 0 of AZD1222 vaccination. The TCR comes from an adult in good health. CDR3 sequence: CASSLIQDRAYEQYF. CDR3 bases: TGTGCCAGCAGCTTGATCCAGGACAGGGCCTACGAGCAGTACTTC.